Presented here are 7 T cell receptor beta chains from one specimen sequenced in a study of blood T cells in healthy people across ages. A second roughly 6 to 12 cycle PCR used barcoded and J-beta primers. TCRdb processed the 5' RACE reads anew with MiXCR; each CDR3 protein has one entry. The sample holds about 750,000 distinct CDR3 sequences; about 53% are singletons and the top ten take approximately 40%. Sequenced input: blood. Receptor source: a man older than 75 in good health.

The J gene is TRBJ2-7, the V gene TRBV18, with D tentatively TRBD2 (6 bases). CDR1 is KGHSH, CDR2 LQKENI, per germline. This CDR3 has 14 residues. With 6 bases removed from V and 3 bases from J, the gap between germline ends came to 15 bases. The chain's CDR3 is CASSTAGTGYEQYF. As DNA, the CDR3 is TGTGCCAGCTCCACGGCGGGGACGGGCTACGAGCAGTACTTC.

This chain's CDR3 is CASSQIGNEQFF. DNA of the CDR3: TGTGCCAGCAGCCAAATCGGTAATGAGCAGTTCTTC. The chain is built from TRBV4-2 and TRBJ2-1; D unclear. Per germline, CDR1 LGHNA and CDR2 YNFKEQ. With 2 bases removed from V and 7 bases from J, the gap between germline ends came to 6 bases. The CDR3 has 12 amino acids.

This sequence joins TRBV29-1 and TRBJ2-1; D is undetermined. Germline loops: CDR1 SQVTM, CDR2 ANQGSEA. The V gene lost 0 bases and the J gene lost 0 bases, with 9 bases spanning the gap. The CDR3 totals 15 residues. The CDR3 spells CSVEDPQSSYNEQFF. The CDR3 nucleotides are TGCAGCGTTGAAGATCCACAGAGCTCCTACAATGAGCAGTTCTTC.

The chain joins TRBV3-1 to TRBJ1-6; no clear D gene. The CDR3 sequence is 13 residues long. V was trimmed by 1 base and J by 10 bases, leaving 8 bases between them. CDR1 is LGHDT, CDR2 YNNKEL, per germline (reference sequence). CDR3 in DNA: TGTGCCAGCAGCCAAGGATGGGTATCACCCCTCCACTTT. This gives the protein CASSQGWVSPLHF.

The rearrangement joins TRBV20-1 to TRBJ2-1; TRBD2 aligns across 7 bases. The CDR3 sequence is 14 residues long. The germline V gene encodes CDR1 DFQATT and CDR2 SNEGSKA (reference sequence). V dropped 7 bases and J dropped 6; count of bases not matched to a gene: 12. The CDR3 nucleotides read TGCAGTGGGATGGCGGGAGCATTAGGCAATGAGCAGTTCTTC. Protein sequence: CSGMAGALGNEQFF.

The V and J genes are TRBV5-6 and TRBJ1-1, with D tentatively TRBD1 (5 bases). Between the trimmed V and J ends, which lost 4 bases and 1 base, there was a span of 14 bases. CDR3 length: 15 residues. Germline CDR1 is SGHDT and CDR2 is YYEEEE. The CDR3 spells CASSPPGTANTEAFF. The CDR3 nucleotides read TGTGCCAGCAGCCCCCCGGGGACGGCGAACACTGAAGCTTTCTTT.

In this sample, this clonotype turned up a few times. The rearrangement uses TRBV4-1 and TRBJ1-2, with D tentatively TRBD1 (6 bases). V was shortened by 1 base and J by 9 bases, with 24 bases between the two germline ends. The CDR3 extends over 17 amino acids. CDR1 and CDR2 (germline): MGHRA, YSYEKL. The CDR3 DNA reads as TGCGCCAGCAGCCAAGTAAACAGCCTGCCGGGGGCAGGGAGCTACACCTTC. Translated: CASSQVNSLPGAGSYTF.